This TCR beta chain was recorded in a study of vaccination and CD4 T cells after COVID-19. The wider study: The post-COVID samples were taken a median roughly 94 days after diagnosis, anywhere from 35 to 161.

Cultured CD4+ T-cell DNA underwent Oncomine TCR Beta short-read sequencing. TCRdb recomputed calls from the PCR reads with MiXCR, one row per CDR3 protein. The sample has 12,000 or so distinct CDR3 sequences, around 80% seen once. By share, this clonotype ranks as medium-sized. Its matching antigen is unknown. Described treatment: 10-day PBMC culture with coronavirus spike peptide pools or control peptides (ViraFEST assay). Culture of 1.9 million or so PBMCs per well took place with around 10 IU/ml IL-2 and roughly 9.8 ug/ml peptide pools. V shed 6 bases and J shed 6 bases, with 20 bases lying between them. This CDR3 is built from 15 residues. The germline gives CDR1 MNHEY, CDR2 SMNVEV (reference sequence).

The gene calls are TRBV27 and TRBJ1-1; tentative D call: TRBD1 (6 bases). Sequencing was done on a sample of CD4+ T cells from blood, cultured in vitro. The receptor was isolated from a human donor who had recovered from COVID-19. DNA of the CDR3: TGTGCCAGCAGATCCTCGGGGGCAAACCTCGCTGAAGCTTTCTTT. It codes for CASRSSGANLAEAFF.